Below are 14 T cell receptor beta chains sequenced from a single sample in a study of T cell repertoires and Cas9 in healthy adults. Profiling relied on immunoSEQ multiplex PCR, and the TCRdb table lists in-frame clones only, not all of them. The sample has around 25,000 clones; roughly 90% are singletons. The sample was CD4+ effector T cells (CD127+, CD25-, CD137-, CD154-) from PBMCs; culture status not recorded. These receptors all come from a human donor in good health.

V usage is TRBV19 and J usage is TRBJ1-1, with D hard to call. With 2 bases removed from V and 7 bases from J, the gap between germline ends came to 11 bases. CDR3 length: 13 amino acids. Germline assignment: CDR1 LNHDA and CDR2 SQIVND (reference sequence). The CDR3 protein is CASSINGNNEAFF. The CDR3, as DNA: TGTGCCAGTAGTATAAATGGGAATAATGAAGCTTTCTTT.

V is TRBV4-1 and J is TRBJ2-2; perhaps D is TRBD1 or TRBD2 (5 bases each). The germline V gene has CDR1 MGHRA and CDR2 YSYEKL. Trimming took off 5 bases at V and 1 base at J, with 14 bases between the two ends. The length of the CDR3 is 16 residues. The CDR3 DNA reads as TGCGCCAGCAGCGGCCCCGGGACCCAGAACACCGGGGAGCTGTTTTTT. Translating gives CASSGPGTQNTGELFF.

The chain employs TRBV18 and TRBJ2-1; 11 nucleotides match TRBD2. The CDR3 totals 15 residues. The germline V gene has CDR1 KGHSH and CDR2 LQKENI. J lost 7 bases, V lost 6 bases, and 8 bases had no gene match. The CDR3 reads CASSNGLAGKNEQFF. The CDR3 DNA follows: TGTGCCAGCTCCAACGGACTAGCGGGCAAGAATGAGCAGTTCTTC.

The V call is TRBV11-2, the J call TRBJ2-3; 11 bases are a match to TRBD2. V lost 5 bases, J lost 2 bases, and 3 bases stayed unmatched. The CDR3 is made up of 15 amino acids. From germline, CDR1 is SGHAT and CDR2 FQNNGV. The CDR3 loop is CASSPTSGNTDTQYF. The CDR3 region has the DNA TGTGCCAGCAGCCCGACTAGCGGGAACACAGATACGCAGTATTTT.

This sequence joins TRBV25-1 and TRBJ1-4; TRBD1 might be the D (5 bases). This CDR3 region has 15 residues. Germline loops: CDR1 MGHDK, CDR2 SYGVNS. V shed 7 bases and J shed 3 bases, with 15 bases lying between them. CDR3 coding DNA: TGTGCCAGCACCCCGGAGGGGAGTTCTAATGAAAAACTGTTTTTT. It encodes CASTPEGSSNEKLFF. Variable domain in full (rest from reference TRBV25-1 and TRBJ1-4): EADIYQTPRYLVIGTGKKITLECSQTMGHDKMYWYQQDPGMELHLIHYSYGVNSTEKGDLSSESTVSRIRTEHFPLTLESARPSHTSQYLCASTPEGSSNEKLFFGSGTQLSVL.

V is TRBV10-3 and J is TRBJ2-7; the D gene is possibly TRBD1 (6 bases). The germline V gene has CDR1 ENHRY and CDR2 SYGVKD. With 2 bases removed from V and 3 bases from J, the gap between germline ends came to 14 bases. The CDR3 totals 15 residues. In nucleotides, the CDR3 is TGTGCCATCAGTGAGCCTACGACGACAGGCTACGAGCAGTACTTC. This sequence encodes CAISEPTTTGYEQYF.

This chain links TRBV2 with TRBJ2-1; either TRBD1 or TRBD2 may fit D (5 bases each). The CDR3 sequence is 14 residues long. V was clipped by 1 base and J by 14 bases, with 18 bases between them. The germline CDR1 and CDR2 sequences are SNHLY and FYNNEI. CDR3 DNA sequence: TGTGCCAGCAGTGAAGGGGGTTGGGTGGGGACCGAGTTCTTC. It yields the protein CASSEGGWVGTEFF.

The chain is built from TRBV28 and TRBJ1-2; no reliable D call. The V end lost 11 bases, the J end lost 0 bases, and 16 bases lay between the germline ends. The germline V gene has CDR1 MDHEN and CDR2 SYDVKM. The CDR3 is 14 amino acids. In DNA, the CDR3 is TGTGCCGCGGTCGGTTGGATAGCTAACTATGGCTACACCTTC. Translated: CAAVGWIANYGYTF.

The chain links TRBV28 to TRBJ1-1; 9 nucleotides match TRBD1. The CDR3 runs to 13 residues. V shed 8 bases and J 3 bases; nucleotides not matched to a gene: 4. Looked up from germline, CDR1 is MDHEN and CDR2 is SYDVKM. The CDR3 here is CASYRTGDTEAFF. CDR3 sequence (DNA): TGTGCCAGCTATAGGACAGGGGACACTGAAGCTTTCTTT.

The V call is TRBV5-6, the J call TRBJ2-3; D may be TRBD1 or TRBD2 (5 bases each). Germline values: CDR1 SGHDT, CDR2 YYEEEE. The CDR3 loop spans 19 amino acids. Trimming cost V 4 bases and J 4 bases, with 28 bases left between them. The CDR3 coding sequence is TGTGCCAGCAGCCTACCCGGTCGGCCGGGGCCCGCTTTACCAGATACGCAGTATTTT. It yields the protein CASSLPGRPGPALPDTQYF.

V and J are TRBV28 and TRBJ1-2, with D possibly TRBD1 on 6 matching bases. Germline CDR1 MDHEN, CDR2 SYDVKM. Trimming took off 3 bases at V and 6 bases at J, with 14 bases between the two ends. The CDR3 is 14 residues long. The CDR3 loop reads CASSLVQGLNGYTF. CDR3 DNA sequence: TGTGCCAGCAGTTTGGTACAGGGCCTCAATGGCTACACCTTC.

The genes are TRBV25-1 and TRBJ2-1, with a possible D match to TRBD1 (5 bases). Trimming took off 5 bases at V and 0 bases at J, with 11 bases between the two ends. Germline loops: CDR1 MGHDK, CDR2 SYGVNS. The CDR3 sequence is 15 residues long. The CDR3 bases are TGTGCCAGCAGTCTACAGGACATCTCCTACAATGAGCAGTTCTTC. Its protein product is CASSLQDISYNEQFF.

V usage is TRBV6-1 and J usage is TRBJ1-1, with D hard to call. V was clipped by 5 bases and J by 8 bases, with 15 bases between them. Germline V gene lookup returns CDR1 MNHNS and CDR2 SASEGT. There are 13 residues in the CDR3. Written as DNA, the CDR3 is TGTGCCAGCAGTCAATCCGGGCTCGGAGAAGCTTTCTTT. This encodes CASSQSGLGEAFF.

The chain carries TRBV6-5 and TRBJ2-3, with D perhaps matching TRBD1 (5 bases). Germline CDR1 and CDR2: MNHEY and SVGAGI. The V gene lost 0 bases and the J gene lost 5 bases, with 9 bases spanning the gap. This CDR3 contains 14 residues. CDR3 coding DNA: TGTGCCAGCAGTTACTCGACAGAGGTAGATACGCAGTATTTT. Translation: CASSYSTEVDTQYF.